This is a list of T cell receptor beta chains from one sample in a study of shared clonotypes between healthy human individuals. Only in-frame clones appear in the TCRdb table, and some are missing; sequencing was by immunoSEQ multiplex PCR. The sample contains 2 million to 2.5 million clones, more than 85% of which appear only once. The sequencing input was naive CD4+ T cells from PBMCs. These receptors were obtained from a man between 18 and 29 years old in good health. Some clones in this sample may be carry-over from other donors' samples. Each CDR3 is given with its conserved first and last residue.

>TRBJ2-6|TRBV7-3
CASSLTFLGQGAGANVLTF
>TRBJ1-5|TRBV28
CASSLGGTSNQPQHF
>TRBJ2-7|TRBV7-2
CASSSGGQGKRYF
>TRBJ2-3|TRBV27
CASSLFAADTQYF
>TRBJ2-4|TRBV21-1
CANSDWEAKNIQYF
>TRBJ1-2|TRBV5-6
CASSLVAYGYTF
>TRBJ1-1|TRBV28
CASSLSGGGTEAFF
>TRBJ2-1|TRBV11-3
CASSWGTGGHFEQFF
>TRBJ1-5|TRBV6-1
CASSGSDRVQPQHF
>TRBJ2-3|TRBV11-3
CASSLGFSTTSGADTQYF
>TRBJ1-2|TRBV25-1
CASSPPQGGFGYTF
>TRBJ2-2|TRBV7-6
CASSLAQARAANTGELFF
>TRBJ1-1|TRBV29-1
CSVIRASGAFF
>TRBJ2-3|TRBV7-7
CASSAGIGKDTQYF
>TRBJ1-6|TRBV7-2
CASSFQEGFASPLHF
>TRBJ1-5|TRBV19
CASSQLGRADYQPQHF
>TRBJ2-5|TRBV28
CASTPHGEVTQYF
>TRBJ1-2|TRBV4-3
CASSQVVSTAYGYTF
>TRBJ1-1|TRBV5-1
CASSPQGGTEAFF
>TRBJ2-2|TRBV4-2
CASSQVSSGDITGELFF
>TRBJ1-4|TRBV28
CAIRGFQGANNEKLFF
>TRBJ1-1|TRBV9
CASSVGLDRKNTEAFF
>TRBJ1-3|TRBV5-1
CASSSGGSGNTIYF
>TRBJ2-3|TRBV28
CASSRQGADTQYF
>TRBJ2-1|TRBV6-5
CASSYSTHSNEQFF
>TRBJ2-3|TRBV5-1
CASSLREGGPDTQYF
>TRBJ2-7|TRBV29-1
CSVEKGSGSGYEQYF
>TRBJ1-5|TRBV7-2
CASTWARGEQPQHF
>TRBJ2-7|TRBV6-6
CASSAPGGSSYEQYF
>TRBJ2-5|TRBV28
CASSTYTPGKGGSRRQETQYF
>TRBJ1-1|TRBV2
CASITRGWNTEAFF
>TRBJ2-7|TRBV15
CATSRDLGEHEQYF
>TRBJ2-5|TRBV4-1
CASSQGFTSGVQETQYF
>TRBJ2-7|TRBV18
CASSLLYTSGKSNEQYF
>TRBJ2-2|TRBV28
CASSLIGQAGELFF
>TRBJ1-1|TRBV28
CASSLVGEAFF